One sample yielded the 9 T cell receptor beta chains listed below, sequenced in a study of Tregs in tolerant kidney transplant recipients. Here immunoSEQ multiplex PCR was the method, and the copy in TCRdb shows in-frame clones only, minus some. The data hold 100,000 to 150,000 clones, with 85% to 95% observed a single time. The sample taken for sequencing was CD4+ T cells from blood. These receptor sequences come from a human donor in good health.

The genes are TRBV5-1 and TRBJ2-5; perhaps TRBD2 as D (6 bases). CDR3 length equals 16 residues. V lost 0 bases, J lost 0 bases, and 12 bases lay in between. Germline-derived CDR1 and CDR2 are SGHRS and YFSETQ. CDR3: CASSLAAGLYQETQYF. CDR3 sequence (DNA): TGCGCCAGCAGCTTGGCCGCGGGATTGTACCAAGAGACCCAGTACTTC.

This clone came up a few times. At the DNA level, this CDR3 is encoded by other sequences in the same sample as well. The rearrangement uses TRBV5-6 and TRBJ1-2; no reliable D call. V was trimmed by 0 bases and J by 1 base, leaving 10 bases between them. This CDR3 contains 15 residues. Per germline, CDR1 SGHDT and CDR2 YYEEEE. The CDR3 loop reads CASSLGETLNYGYTF. CDR3 in DNA: TGTGCCAGCAGCTTGGGGGAGACTCTTAACTATGGCTACACCTTC.

The chain recombines TRBV30 with TRBJ2-7, with TRBD1 identical over 7 bases. This CDR3 has 14 residues. V was clipped by 0 bases and J by 1 base; unmatched bases: 3. Germline V gene data show CDR1 as GTSNPN and CDR2 as SVGIG (reference sequence). CDR3 DNA: TGTGCCTGGAGTGTAAAGGGGGCATCCTACGAGCAGTACTTC. It encodes CAWSVKGASYEQYF.

The chain employs TRBV2 and TRBJ1-1; no definite D call. V was pared by 2 bases and J by 1 base, with 5 bases between. Germline V gene sequence: CDR1 SNHLY, CDR2 FYNNEI. CDR3 size: 13 residues. CDR3 DNA sequence: TGTGCCAGCAGTGAACGGGCGAACACTGAAGCTTTCTTT. Amino acid sequence: CASSERANTEAFF.

CDR3 coding DNA: TGTGCCACCAGCAGAGGACTAGCGGGGGGACCCTACGAGCAGTACTTC. Translated, it gives CATSRGLAGGPYEQYF. V usage is TRBV15 and J usage is TRBJ2-7; 13 bases line up with TRBD2. The CDR3 spans 16 residues. CDR1 and CDR2 (germline): LNHNV, YYDKDF (reference sequence). Trimming at V came to 1 base and at J to 2 bases, leaving 2 bases not matched to a gene. Full variable domain (outside the CDR3, taken from reference TRBV15 and TRBJ2-7): DAMVIQNPRYQVTQFGKPVTLSCSQTLNHNVMYWYQQKSSQAPKLLFHYYDKDFNNEADTPDNFQSRRPNTSFCFLDIRSPGLGDTAMYLCATSRGLAGGPYEQYFGPGTRLTVT.

The chain joins TRBV10-1 to TRBJ1-4; TRBD1 might be the D (5 bases). The CDR3 contains 13 residues. Trimming left V 4 bases short and J 4 bases short, with 7 bases between. CDR1 is WNHNN and CDR2 is SYGVQD in the germline V gene (reference sequence). CDR3 DNA sequence: TGCGCCAGCAGTGGTCAGGGTAATGAAAAACTGTTTTTT. Protein: CASSGQGNEKLFF.

This chain uses TRBV6-5 with TRBJ1-5; possibly TRBD1 for D (5 bases). Germline V gene data show CDR1 as MNHEY and CDR2 as SVGAGI. The CDR3 has 13 amino acids. V was trimmed by 6 bases and J by 3 bases, leaving 9 bases between them. The CDR3 spells CASSRDYNQPQHF. CDR3 nucleotide sequence: TGTGCCAGCAGCCGGGACTACAATCAGCCCCAGCATTTT.

This sequence joins TRBV9 and TRBJ2-3, with TRBD2 matching over 7 bases. Germline trimming cut 0 bases from V and 5 bases from J; bases unmatched to any gene: 12. The CDR3 is 17 amino acids. The germline CDR1 and CDR2 sequences are SGDLS and YYNGEE. The CDR3 is CASSVDPGTTVGDTQYF. In DNA form, the CDR3 reads TGTGCCAGCAGCGTAGACCCCGGGACTACTGTCGGAGATACGCAGTATTTT.

This chain links TRBV18 with TRBJ2-7; no definite D call. The germline gives CDR1 KGHSH, CDR2 LQKENI. V was pared by 1 base and J by 0 bases, with 4 bases between. The CDR3 length is 13 residues. For the CDR3, the DNA is TGTGCCAGCTCACCACAGAGCTCCTACGAGCAGTACTTC. Amino acid sequence: CASSPQSSYEQYF.